The 8 T cell receptor beta chains listed next were all sequenced from one sample in a study of T cell responses to AZD1222 COVID-19 vaccine. The repertoire was sequenced with immunoSEQ multiplex PCR; TCRdb's copy has only in-frame clones and lacks some. In the table there are roughly 110,000 clones, approximately 90% of which are singletons. The sample consisted of peripheral blood, taken on day 0 of AZD1222 vaccination. These receptors were obtained from an adult in good health.

The chain recombines TRBV28 with TRBJ2-1; 9 bases are a match to TRBD2. Germline V lookup: CDR1 MDHEN, CDR2 SYDVKM. With V trimmed by 7 bases and J by 5 bases, 0 bases remained unmatched. The CDR3 is 12 amino acids. CDR3: CASTSGNNEQFF. CDR3 DNA: TGTGCCAGCACTAGCGGGAACAATGAGCAGTTCTTC.

This clone appeared a single time. The gene calls are TRBV29-1 and TRBJ2-3; D is ambiguous. V lost 1 base, J lost 4 bases, and 3 bases lay in between. The V gene's germline CDR1 is SQVTM and CDR2 ANQGSEA. The CDR3 covers 11 residues. CDR3 protein: CSVEAPDTQYF. The CDR3 DNA is TGCAGCGTTGAAGCACCAGATACGCAGTATTTT.

The chain couples TRBV27 to TRBJ2-7; D unclear. The CDR3 has 14 amino acids. The germline V and J ends were trimmed by 5 bases and 2 bases, with 13 bases remaining between them. Germline loops: CDR1 MNHEY, CDR2 SMNVEV (reference sequence). The CDR3 sequence: CASSPSAFPYEQYF. CDR3 nucleotide sequence: TGTGCCAGCAGTCCCTCGGCCTTCCCCTACGAGCAGTACTTC.

In this sample, this clone turned up once. This sequence joins TRBV28 and TRBJ2-2; D is unresolved. CDR1 MDHEN and CDR2 SYDVKM come from the germline V gene. The CDR3 is made up of 13 amino acids. Trimming cost V 4 bases and J 6 bases, with 9 bases left between them. CDR3 sequence (DNA): TGTGCCAGCAGTTCCTATGCCTCCGGGGAGCTGTTTTTT. It is translated as CASSSYASGELFF.

This rearrangement joins TRBV24-1 to TRBJ1-4; D is possibly TRBD1 (5 bases). Trimming pared 2 bases from V and 8 bases from J, leaving 17 bases between. The CDR3 runs to 16 residues. Germline assignment: CDR1 KGHDR and CDR2 SFDVKD. Here the CDR3 DNA reads TGTGCCACCAGTGATTCCGGGACGTCTCTAGGAGAAAAACTGTTTTTT. Its protein is CATSDSGTSLGEKLFF.

The chain combines TRBV20-1 with TRBJ1-2; D possibly corresponds to TRBD1 (5 bases). CDR3 length: 10 residues. V was pared by 3 bases and J by 12 bases, with 11 bases between. Per the germline V gene, CDR1 is DFQATT and CDR2 is SNEGSKA (reference sequence). CDR3 nucleotides: TGCAGTGCTAGTAGGGGCAGCGACACCTTC. Translated: CSASRGSDTF.

The V and J genes are TRBV7-9 and TRBJ2-5, with D perhaps matching TRBD1 or TRBD2 (5 bases each). Germline loops: CDR1 SEHNR, CDR2 FQNEAQ (reference sequence). Trimming took 0 bases from V and 5 from J, leaving 13 bases between them. The CDR3 length is 15 residues. This CDR3 is CASSLAKTGRETQYF. CDR3 DNA sequence: TGTGCCAGCAGCTTAGCTAAAACGGGGCGTGAGACCCAGTACTTC.

The genes are TRBV4-3 and TRBJ2-7; 8 bases align to TRBD1. The trim removed 3 bases at V and 0 bases at J, leaving 4 bases unmatched. Germline V CDR1 and CDR2: LGHNA, YSLEER. The CDR3 consists of 15 residues. The chain's CDR3 is CASSHEQGGSYEQYF. The CDR3 DNA reads TGCGCCAGCAGCCATGAACAGGGGGGCTCCTACGAGCAGTACTTC.